This TCR beta chain was captured by sequencing in a study of human T cells and chemical hapten exposure. TCRdb analysed the RACE reads with MiXCR anew, one entry per CDR3 protein. This sample carries nearly 350,000 distinct CDR3 sequences, roughly 6.9% of them seen once, and the ten largest clones take approximately 8%. Study results and caveats: Clustering by CDR3 similarity yielded significantly more large clusters from expanded TCRs than controls.

Time point defined: patch test 1, 2 weeks after DPC sensitization. Regarding treatment: therapeutic diphenylcyclopropenone sensitization with weekly scalp DPC. This clonotype was detected only a few times. Its antigen remains unknown. The CDR3 length is 16 residues. Trimming cost V 2 bases and J 0 bases, with 12 bases left between them. Germline values: CDR1 SGHTA, CDR2 FQGNSA. The genes are TRBV7-2 and TRBJ2-3; a possible D gene is TRBD2 (5 bases). The sample here was whole blood, taken in connection with sensitization to the hapten diphenylcyclopropenone (DPC). The origin of this receptor is a young woman with alopecia areata. Some clones in this sample may be carry-over from other donors' samples. The CDR3 DNA reads as TGTGCCAGCAGCTTAAGTTGGCTAGCTAGCACAGATACGCAGTATTTT. Protein product: CASSLSWLASTDTQYF.